Only a few counts were recorded for the clone carrying this T cell receptor (beta chain). The sample is drawn from a study of blood T cell repertoires in COVID-19. Sequenced by immunoSEQ multiplex PCR; TCRdb stores in-frame clones only, minus some. The sample consists of about 100,000 clones, 80% of them appearing once. The V segment lost 4 bases and the J segment 7 bases; nucleotides outside the gene matches: 6. This CDR3 has 15 amino acids. Germline CDR1 and CDR2: MNHEY and SVGAGI. V usage is TRBV6-5 and J usage is TRBJ1-6, with 8 bases matching TRBD1. The TCR originated in a man in his 70s with active or convalescent COVID-19. The sample was peripheral blood. The CDR3 DNA is TGTGCCAGCAGTTCCACGGGACAGGTCAATTCACCCCTCCACTTT. It is translated as CASSSTGQVNSPLHF.